These 21 T cell receptor beta chains were sequenced from one sample in a study of metastatic and nonmetastatic thyroid tumors. Treatment of any kind had been given to no patient before thyroid surgery. TCRdb used MiXCR to call clones anew from the PCR reads. The sample holds about 18,000 clones; roughly 29% are singletons and the top ten take under 30%. Sequences were obtained from tumor tissue. The receptors derive from a male donor with papillary thyroid cancer or a benign thyroid nodule (not recorded which). Some clones in this sample may be carry-over from other donors' samples.

This clone showed up just a few times. The V gene is TRBV5-6, the J gene TRBJ2-7; D uncertain. This CDR3 region has 11 residues. Germline V gene lookup returns CDR1 SGHDT and CDR2 YYEEEE. V gave up 1 base and J gave up 9 bases, with 8 bases separating them. CDR3 sequence (DNA): TGTGCCAGCAGCTTGCGCATCGGGCAGTACTTC. Translated: CASSLRIGQYF.

V is TRBV12-3 or TRBV12-4 and J is TRBJ1-5; D not certain. The CDR3 is 15 residues long. V lost 6 bases and J lost 2, with 14 bases in between. CDR3 sequence reads: CASSLWGEGNQPQHF. CDR3 nucleotide sequence: TGTGCCAGCAGCCTGTGGGGTGAAGGCAATCAGCCCCAGCATTTT.

In its sample, this clone was seen a few times. The chain recombines TRBV5-1 with TRBJ1-5; D may be TRBD1 (5 bases). The CDR3 is 15 residues long. V was pared by 0 bases and J by 10 bases, with 17 bases between. CDR1 is SGHRS and CDR2 is YFSETQ in the germline V gene. The CDR3 DNA reads TGCGCCAGCAGCTTGGCCGGGACGGACTCAGAACCCCAGCATTTT. This gives the protein CASSLAGTDSEPQHF.

This clone has just a few counts. Lacking the conserved final phenylalanine or tryptophan, this CDR3 likely reflects a read error. The DNA is left out, because the CDR3 cannot be placed on it with certainty; the CDR3 is given as TCRdb lists it. This sequence joins TRBV27 and TRBJ1-2. Looked up from germline, CDR1 is MNHEY and CDR2 is SMNVEV (reference sequence). The CDR3 sequence runs 13 residues, both termini included. CDR3 amino acids: CASSLSARYGYTL.

Only a few counts were recorded for this clone. This rearrangement joins TRBV10-3 to TRBJ2-1, with a weak D call TRBD2 (6 bases). The CDR3 runs 17 residues. CDR1 and CDR2 from the germline V gene are ENHRY and SYGVKD. Trimming stripped 7 bases from V and 0 bases from J, with 19 bases between. The CDR3 reads CAIKPSGLAPSYNEQFF. The CDR3 region has the DNA TGTGCCATCAAGCCAAGCGGGCTAGCTCCCTCCTACAATGAGCAGTTCTTC.

The rearrangement uses TRBV5-1 and TRBJ2-7, with 10 positions matching TRBD1. The CDR3 is made up of 15 amino acids. Looked up from germline, CDR1 is SGHRS and CDR2 is YFSETQ. Trimming removed 0 bases from V and 6 bases from J; junction bases left unmatched: 6. CDR3 in DNA: TGCGCCAGCAGCTTGGAGGGACAGGGGTTCGCCGAGCAGTACTTC. Its protein is CASSLEGQGFAEQYF.

CDR3 residues: CASSLGGGGNTIYF. The CDR3 region has the DNA TGCGCCAGCAGCTTGGGAGGAGGCGGAAACACCATATATTTT. V usage is TRBV5-1 and J usage is TRBJ1-3; D call uncertain. Trimming cost V 0 bases and J 4 bases, with 8 bases left between them. CDR3 length: 14 amino acids. CDR1 and CDR2 (germline): SGHRS, YFSETQ.

The chain combines TRBV4-1 with TRBJ2-3; D is undetermined. Trimming pared 1 base from V and 5 bases from J, leaving 7 bases between. The CDR3 loop spans 13 amino acids. From germline, CDR1 is MGHRA and CDR2 YSYEKL. The DNA for the CDR3 is TGCGCCAGCAGCCAAGTTTTCGAAGATACGCAGTATTTT. Translated, it gives CASSQVFEDTQYF.

This clone was recorded at least ten times. The V call is TRBV9, the J call TRBJ1-4; no clear D gene. The length of the CDR3 is 17 residues. With 4 bases removed from V and 5 bases from J, the gap between germline ends came to 21 bases. Germline lookup yields CDR1 SGDLS and CDR2 YYNGEE. CDR3 region: CASSPHPGLNLNEKLFF. CDR3 nucleotides: TGTGCCAGCAGCCCCCACCCCGGACTTAATCTAAATGAAAAACTGTTTTTT.

This clone appeared many times. The chain joins TRBV5-5 to TRBJ1-3; 7 bases agree with TRBD1. CDR1 and CDR2 (germline): SGHKS, YYEKEE (reference sequence). J lost 6 bases, V lost 0 bases, and 12 bases had no gene match. The CDR3 length is 17 residues. CDR3 nucleotides: TGTGCCAGCAGCTTGGGTAGTGGACTGACAGGGTCAAACACCATATATTTT. Its protein product is CASSLGSGLTGSNTIYF.

For the CDR3, the DNA is TGTGCCAGCAGTAACAGACAGCAAGAGACCCAGTACTTC. The encoded protein is CASSNRQQETQYF. This chain links TRBV6-1 with TRBJ2-5, with a weak D call TRBD1 (5 bases). V shed 5 bases and J shed 2 bases, with 9 bases lying between them. This CDR3 has 13 residues. CDR1 and CDR2 from the germline V gene are MNHNS and SASEGT.

This clone was counted between two and nine times. The V gene is TRBV20-1, the J gene TRBJ2-1, with 8 bases fitting TRBD1. CDR1 and CDR2 (germline): DFQATT, SNEGSKA (reference sequence). The V segment lost 1 base and the J segment 7 bases; nucleotides outside the gene matches: 9. The CDR3 runs to 15 residues. The DNA for the CDR3 is TGCAGTGCTAGAGCGGGACAGGTAGTCTGGAATGAGCAGTTCTTC. Protein: CSARAGQVVWNEQFF.

With regard to this clone: This sample also contains other DNA sequences that code for the same CDR3. The chain joins TRBV29-1 to TRBJ1-1; D is perhaps TRBD1 (5 bases). The CDR3 loop spans 11 amino acids. V was trimmed by 7 bases and J by 3 bases, leaving 9 bases between them. The germline V gene has CDR1 SQVTM and CDR2 ANQGSEA. As DNA, the CDR3 is TGCAGCGGCGGGGGGGACACTGAAGCTTTCTTT. As protein: CSGGGDTEAFF. The full variable domain, rest sourced from reference TRBV29-1 and TRBJ1-1, is SAVISQKPSRDICQRGTSLTIQCQVDSQVTMMFWYRQQPGQSLTLIATANQGSEATYESGFVIDKFPISRPNLTFSTLTVSNMSPEDSSIYLCSGGGDTEAFFGQGTRLTVV.

Many counts were recorded for this clone. The chain carries TRBV20-1 and TRBJ2-7, with 7 bases that match TRBD2. The CDR3 covers 14 residues. The V and J ends lost 0 bases and 6 bases, in that order; junction bases with no gene match: 8. Germline V gives CDR1 DFQATT, CDR2 SNEGSKA (reference sequence). CDR3 region: CSARDARELLEQYF. CDR3 nucleotides: TGCAGTGCTAGAGATGCGCGGGAGCTCCTCGAGCAGTACTTC.

This clone is deemed medium-sized. This chain joins TRBV6-6 and TRBJ2-2, with 8 nucleotides matching TRBD2. Germline CDR1 reads MNHNY; CDR2 reads SVGAGI (reference sequence). This CDR3 comprises 16 residues. V shed 2 bases, J shed 7 bases, and the junction held 9 bases outside the gene matches. CDR3 loop: CASSYPRGGAGGELFF. The CDR3 nucleotides are TGTGCCAGCAGTTACCCCCGGGGGGGCGCTGGCGGGGAGCTGTTTTTT.

This clone was seen ten or more times. V usage is TRBV20-1 and J usage is TRBJ2-7; the D gene could be TRBD1 or TRBD2 (6 bases each). Germline CDR1 DFQATT, CDR2 SNEGSKA (reference sequence). The CDR3 sequence is 15 residues long. The ends were cut back, 1 base at V and 5 bases at J, with 18 bases in the middle. The chain's CDR3 is CSARGGVGGTDEQYF. The CDR3 region has the DNA TGCAGTGCTAGAGGGGGAGTGGGGGGCACCGACGAGCAGTACTTC.

This clone has only a few counts. CDR3 DNA sequence: TGTGCCAGCAGTGAAGAGGGCAATTCACCCCTCCACTTT. This sequence encodes CASSEEGNSPLHF. The rearrangement joins TRBV6-1 to TRBJ1-6, with D uncertain. Germline V lookup: CDR1 MNHNS, CDR2 SASEGT. V lost 1 base and J lost 7, with 5 bases in between. The CDR3 consists of 13 residues.

This clone was counted ten times or more. The V and J genes are TRBV24-1 and TRBJ2-2; TRBD2 might be the D (6 bases). CDR3 length: 17 amino acids. Deletions cut 1 base from V and 4 bases from J, with 15 bases between. The V gene's germline CDR1 is KGHDR and CDR2 SFDVKD. CDR3 residues: CATSDLSGGMGTGELFF. DNA of the CDR3: TGTGCCACCAGTGATTTAAGCGGCGGGATGGGCACCGGGGAGCTGTTTTTT.

The gene calls are TRBV5-1 and TRBJ2-7; 7 nucleotides align to TRBD1. CDR3 length: 13 amino acids. Germline trimming cut 4 bases from V and 3 bases from J; bases unmatched to any gene: 4. Germline V gives CDR1 SGHRS, CDR2 YFSETQ. Here the CDR3 reads CASSKGQSYEQYF. In nucleotides, the CDR3 is TGCGCCAGCAGCAAGGGACAGAGCTACGAGCAGTACTTC.

This clone came up many times. The CDR3 loop reads CASSRHGGGGRDTQYF. CDR3 in DNA: TGTGCCAGCAGCCGGCACGGCGGGGGGGGGAGGGATACGCAGTATTTT. The genes are TRBV28 and TRBJ2-3, with 9 bases aligning to TRBD2. Per germline, CDR1 MDHEN and CDR2 SYDVKM. Trimming took 6 bases from V and 6 from J; bases not matched to a gene: 13. The CDR3 covers 16 residues.

J is TRBJ2-2 and V is TRBV19, with D unclear. V was clipped by 7 bases and J by 6 bases, with 21 bases between them. The CDR3 has 16 residues. The germline gives CDR1 LNHDA, CDR2 SQIVND (reference sequence). Here the CDR3 DNA reads TGTGCCAGTACCCGGAAGAATGACCCGGTTGCCGGGGAGCTGTTTTTT. It translates to CASTRKNDPVAGELFF.